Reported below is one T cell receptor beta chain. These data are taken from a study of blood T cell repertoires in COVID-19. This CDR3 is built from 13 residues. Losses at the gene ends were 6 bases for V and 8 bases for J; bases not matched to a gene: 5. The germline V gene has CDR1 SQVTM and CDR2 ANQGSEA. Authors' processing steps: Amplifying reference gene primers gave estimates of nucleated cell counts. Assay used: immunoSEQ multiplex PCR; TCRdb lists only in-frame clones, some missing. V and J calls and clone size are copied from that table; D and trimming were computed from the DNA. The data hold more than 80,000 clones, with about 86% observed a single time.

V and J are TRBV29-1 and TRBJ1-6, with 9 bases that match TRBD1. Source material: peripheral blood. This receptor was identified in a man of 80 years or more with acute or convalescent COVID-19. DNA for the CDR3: TGCAGCGTCCTAGACAGGGGGGATTCACCCCTCCACTTT. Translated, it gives CSVLDRGDSPLHF. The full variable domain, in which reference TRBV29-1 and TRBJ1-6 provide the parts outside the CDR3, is SAVISQKPSRDICQRGTSLTIQCQVDSQVTMMFWYRQQPGQSLTLIATANQGSEATYESGFVIDKFPISRPNLTFSTLTVSNMSPEDSSIYLCSVLDRGDSPLHFGNGTRLTVT.